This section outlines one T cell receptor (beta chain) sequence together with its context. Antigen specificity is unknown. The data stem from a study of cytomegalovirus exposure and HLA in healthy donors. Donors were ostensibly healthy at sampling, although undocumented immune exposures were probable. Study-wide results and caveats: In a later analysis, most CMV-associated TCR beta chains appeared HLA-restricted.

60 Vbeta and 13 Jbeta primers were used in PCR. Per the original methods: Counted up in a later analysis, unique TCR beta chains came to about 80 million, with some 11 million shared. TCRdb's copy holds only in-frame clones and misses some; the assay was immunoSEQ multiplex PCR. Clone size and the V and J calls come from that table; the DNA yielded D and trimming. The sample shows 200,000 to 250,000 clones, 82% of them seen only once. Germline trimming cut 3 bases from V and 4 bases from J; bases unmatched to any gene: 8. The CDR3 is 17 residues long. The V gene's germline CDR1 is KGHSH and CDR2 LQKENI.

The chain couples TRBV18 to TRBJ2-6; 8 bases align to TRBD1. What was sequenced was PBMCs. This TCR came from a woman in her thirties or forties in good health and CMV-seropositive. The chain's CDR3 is CASSPGQGAQGANVLTF. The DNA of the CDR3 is TGTGCCAGCTCACCTGGGCAGGGGGCGCAAGGGGCCAACGTCCTGACTTTC.